These 23 T cell receptor beta chains were sequenced from one sample in a study of OX40 agonist ivuxolimab in advanced cancers. Clones were sequenced by immunoSEQ multiplex PCR, and TCRdb holds only the in-frame ones, with some missing. The table includes 25,000 to 35,000 clones, roughly 83% detected once. Sequenced here: CD4+ or CD8+ T cells sorted from blood, sampled in a trial of the OX40 agonist ivuxolimab. These receptors came from an adult with an advanced solid tumor such as melanoma, head and neck, liver or kidney cancer.

Here the CDR3 DNA reads TGTGCCAGCAGCAACGGGGCCTCCTATAATTCACCCCTCCACTTT. It is translated as CASSNGASYNSPLHF. The rearrangement joins TRBV21-1 to TRBJ1-6. TRBV21-1 is an annotated pseudogene. CDR3 length: 15 amino acids.

Written as DNA, the CDR3 is TGTGCCATCAGCCACGACCCCGACAGGGTGGACTATGGCTACACCTTC. Translation gives CAISHDPDRVDYGYTF. The rearrangement uses TRBV10-3 and TRBJ1-2; 7 bases are shared with TRBD1. CDR1 and CDR2 (germline): ENHRY, SYGVKD. Trimming cost V 6 bases and J 3 bases; bases outside gene matches: 13. CDR3 length equals 16 residues.

V gene TRBV7-9 combines with J gene TRBJ2-4; 7 nucleotides match TRBD1. CDR1 is SEHNR and CDR2 is FQNEAQ in the germline V gene (reference sequence). Trimming removed 1 base from V and 0 bases from J; junction bases left unmatched: 3. CDR3 length: 16 amino acids. DNA for the CDR3: TGTGCCAGCAGCTTAGAGGGACAGCTAGCCAAAAACATTCAGTACTTC. This encodes CASSLEGQLAKNIQYF.

This chain uses TRBV10-3 with TRBJ1-2; no firm D call. The CDR3 consists of 11 residues. V was cut by 2 bases and J by 4 bases, with 2 bases left in between. Germline-derived CDR1 and CDR2 are ENHRY and SYGVKD. The CDR3 DNA sequence: TGTGCCATCAGTGAGCTCTATGGCTACACCTTC. It yields the protein CAISELYGYTF.

The chain joins TRBV27 to TRBJ1-6; D is undetermined. CDR1 is MNHEY, CDR2 SMNVEV, per germline (reference sequence). This CDR3 spans 16 amino acids. V lost 0 bases and J 0 bases, leaving 6 bases between the germline ends. DNA for the CDR3: TGTGCCAGCAGTTTATCTCCCTACTCCTATAATTCACCCCTCCACTTT. This sequence encodes CASSLSPYSYNSPLHF.

This clone showed up just once. The chain employs TRBV11-2 and TRBJ2-5; 8 bases fit TRBD2. Looked up from germline, CDR1 is SGHAT and CDR2 is FQNNGV. The CDR3 loop spans 15 amino acids. V was pared by 3 bases and J by 2 bases, with 5 bases of the junction left unmatched. The CDR3 region is CASSLAGGYQETQYF. CDR3 coding DNA: TGTGCCAGCAGCTTGGCGGGGGGCTATCAAGAGACCCAGTACTTC.

This clone was seen a single time. The chain couples TRBV27 to TRBJ1-5; no firm D call. CDR1 is MNHEY and CDR2 is SMNVEV in the germline V gene (reference sequence). CDR3 size: 13 residues. Trimming removed 5 bases from V and 6 bases from J, with 11 bases in between. In DNA form, the CDR3 reads TGTGCCAGCAGTAGATCGGTCGGTCAGCCCCAGCATTTT. Protein sequence: CASSRSVGQPQHF.

V and J are TRBV25-1 and TRBJ2-3; no clear D. Germline V gives CDR1 MGHDK, CDR2 SYGVNS. The CDR3 extends over 17 amino acids. Trimming took 1 base from V and 0 from J, leaving 14 bases between them. CDR3 sequence: CASSEFTDEASTDTQYF. Here the CDR3 DNA reads TGTGCCAGCAGTGAATTCACGGACGAAGCTAGCACAGATACGCAGTATTTT. Full variable domain (remainder filled in from reference TRBV25-1 and TRBJ2-3): EADIYQTPRYLVIGTGKKITLECSQTMGHDKMYWYQQDPGMELHLIHYSYGVNSTEKGDLSSESTVSRIRTEHFPLTLESARPSHTSQYLCASSEFTDEASTDTQYFGPGTRLTVL.

The chain is built from TRBV4-3 and TRBJ1-5; D is unclear. CDR3 length: 15 residues. CDR1 and CDR2 (germline): LGHNA, YSLEER. V lost 0 bases and J lost 4, with 10 bases in between. CDR3 nucleotides: TGCGCCAGCAGCCAAGACGCCGGGGAGAATCAGCCCCAGCATTTT. The encoded protein is CASSQDAGENQPQHF.

V and J are TRBV13 and TRBJ1-2; 9 nucleotides match TRBD1. Germline CDR1 PRHDT, CDR2 FYEKMQ (reference sequence). V lost 5 bases and J lost 2; bases outside the gene matches: 6. The CDR3 length is 15 residues. CDR3 DNA sequence: TGTGCCAGCAGCCCCGGGACAGGGTCAAACTATGGCTACACCTTC. Amino acid sequence: CASSPGTGSNYGYTF.

The chain has TRBV2 and TRBJ2-7, with TRBD2 matching 12 bases. J gave up 0 bases and V 6 bases, and 3 bases lay outside the gene matches. The CDR3 has 15 residues. Germline CDR1 and CDR2: SNHLY and FYNNEI. The CDR3 bases are TGTGCCAGCAGACCGGGACTAGCGGGCTCCTACGAGCAGTACTTC. The encoded protein is CASRPGLAGSYEQYF.

This chain connects TRBV4-1 to TRBJ2-3; D is unresolved. V gave up 4 bases and J gave up 2 bases, with 13 bases separating them. Germline assignment: CDR1 MGHRA and CDR2 YSYEKL. This CDR3 region has 15 residues. The CDR3 spells CASSPLGLSTDTQYF. For the CDR3, the DNA is TGCGCCAGCAGCCCCCTCGGGCTCTCCACAGATACGCAGTATTTT.

This sequence joins TRBV5-6 and TRBJ2-7; possibly TRBD1 for D (5 bases). V lost 2 bases to trimming and J lost 2 bases, with 8 bases between them. The germline CDR1 and CDR2 sequences are SGHDT and YYEEEE. The CDR3 length is 13 residues. The CDR3 coding sequence is TGTGCCAGCAGCTTATGGGGCACCTACGAGCAGTACTTC. This translates into CASSLWGTYEQYF.

The genes are TRBV19 and TRBJ1-5; D is undetermined. Trimming took off 3 bases at V and 0 bases at J, with 6 bases between the two ends. The CDR3 totals 14 residues. CDR1 is LNHDA and CDR2 is SQIVND in the germline V gene (reference sequence). The CDR3 DNA reads TGTGCCAGTAGTATGTGGGATAGCAATCAGCCCCAGCATTTT. Translated, it gives CASSMWDSNQPQHF.

This clone was detected only a few times. The CDR3 region is CASTETGGFGYGYTF. CDR3 bases: TGTGCCAGCACTGAGACAGGGGGCTTCGGCTATGGCTACACCTTC. The rearrangement uses TRBV6-1 and TRBJ1-2, with 10 bases identical to TRBD1. The CDR3 is 15 residues long. Germline CDR1 is MNHNS and CDR2 is SASEGT. V dropped 7 bases and J dropped 4; count of bases not matched to a gene: 9.

The chain links TRBV2 to TRBJ1-5, with a weak D call TRBD1 (5 bases). The CDR3 is 16 residues long. V was pared by 2 bases and J by 2 bases, with 13 bases between. Looked up from germline, CDR1 is SNHLY and CDR2 is FYNNEI. The CDR3 nucleotides are TGTGCCAGCAGTGAATGGGTGGGGGGAGGCAATCAGCCCCAGCATTTT. It encodes CASSEWVGGGNQPQHF. The full variable domain, with the rest looked up from reference TRBV2 and TRBJ1-5, is EPEVTQTPSHQVTQMGQEVILRCVPISNHLYFYWYRQILGQKVEFLVSFYNNEISEKSEIFDDQFSVERPDGSNFTLKIRSTKLEDSAMYFCASSEWVGGGNQPQHFGDGTRLSIL.

J is TRBJ1-2 and V is TRBV5-6, with D uncertain. V gave up 0 bases and J gave up 4 bases, with 7 bases separating them. In germline, CDR1 is SGHDT, CDR2 YYEEEE. There are 13 residues in the CDR3. The CDR3 region is CASSLEQSYGYTF. CDR3 DNA: TGTGCCAGCAGCTTGGAACAGTCCTATGGCTACACCTTC.

About this clone: The sample contains more than one DNA sequence encoding this CDR3. The rearrangement uses TRBV11-2 and TRBJ1-2, with TRBD1 matching 10 bases. Germline CDR1 and CDR2: SGHAT and FQNNGV. The CDR3 contains 14 residues. Trimming at V came to 5 bases and at J to 5 bases, leaving 5 bases not matched to a gene. The CDR3 nucleotides are TGTGCCAGCAGCCCCGGACAGGGGGGATATGGCTACACCTTC. As protein: CASSPGQGGYGYTF.

The V call is TRBV30, the J call TRBJ2-7; the match to TRBD1 covers 11 bases. J gave up 5 bases and V 0 bases, and 3 bases lay outside the gene matches. The V gene's germline CDR1 is GTSNPN and CDR2 SVGIG (reference sequence). The CDR3 runs to 14 residues. This CDR3 reads CAWSVGQGANEQYF. Here the CDR3 DNA reads TGTGCCTGGAGTGTAGGACAGGGGGCCAACGAGCAGTACTTC.

The rearrangement links TRBV5-6 to TRBJ1-4; possibly TRBD1 for D (6 bases). The CDR3 covers 13 residues. Looked up from germline, CDR1 is SGHDT and CDR2 is YYEEEE. The V and J ends lost 2 bases and 10 bases respectively, with 12 bases between them. The CDR3: CASSFRDIRKLFF. The DNA for the CDR3 is TGTGCCAGCAGCTTCCGGGACATACGAAAACTGTTTTTT.

The CDR3, as DNA: TGTGCCTGGAGTCCAGGACAGGGCCAAGAGACCCAGTACTTC. It specifies CAWSPGQGQETQYF. This chain links TRBV30 with TRBJ2-5; TRBD1 aligns across 8 bases. This CDR3 comprises 14 residues. Germline lookup yields CDR1 GTSNPN and CDR2 SVGIG (reference sequence). The V segment lost 2 bases and the J segment 1 base; nucleotides outside the gene matches: 3.

This chain joins TRBV6-6 and TRBJ1-1, with D possibly being TRBD1 (6 bases). The CDR3 contains 15 residues. Trimming pared 2 bases from V and 3 bases from J, leaving 13 bases between. Germline lookup yields CDR1 MNHNY and CDR2 SVGAGI (reference sequence). The DNA for the CDR3 is TGTGCCAGCAGTTACGAGGGGGGCTTTTACACTGAAGCTTTCTTT. Protein: CASSYEGGFYTEAFF.

This clone was picked up one time. V gene TRBV27 combines with J gene TRBJ2-7, with TRBD2 matching over 8 bases. V lost 5 bases and J lost 3; bases outside the gene matches: 6. Germline CDR1 is MNHEY and CDR2 is SMNVEV (reference sequence). This CDR3 spans 14 amino acids. Here the CDR3 reads CASSPTGGGYEQYF. Written as DNA, the CDR3 is TGTGCCAGCAGTCCAACGGGGGGGGGCTACGAGCAGTACTTC.